The present T cell receptor (beta chain) was sequenced within a study of spatial heterogeneity in lung cancer. Study information: More beta-chain than alpha-chain sequences were consistently detected. Study results and limitations: The number of expanded tumor alpha and beta chains correlated with mutation number.

There are 16 residues in the CDR3. Trimming took off 7 bases at V and 0 bases at J, with 16 bases between the two ends. Germline CDR1 and CDR2: MDHEN and SYDVKM. Time point indicated: sample taken at primary tumor resection. Some 72 TRACERx patients with early, untreated non-small cell lung cancer donated samples. TCRdb redid the calling of the 5' RACE reads with MiXCR, one entry per CDR3 protein. This sample has 7,500 to 8,000 distinct CDR3 sequences, with about 7% found just once. This clonotype appeared many times. The target antigen is unknown. The sample was lung tumor tissue, taken at surgery. This sequence was found in a female donor with early-stage non-small cell lung cancer. The chain is built from TRBV28 and TRBJ1-3; perhaps TRBD1 as D (6 bases). The CDR3 here is CASTPIRGTSGNTIYF. In DNA form, the CDR3 reads TGTGCCAGCACCCCTATTAGGGGGACCTCTGGAAACACCATATATTTT.